The next 25 T cell receptor beta chains were all read from a single sample in a study of T cell responses to AZD1222 COVID-19 vaccine. Profiled with immunoSEQ multiplex PCR; TCRdb holds only in-frame clones, not every one. The data contain over 90,000 clones, roughly 90% of them seen just once; the ten biggest clones take up 12%. Sequenced here: peripheral blood, sampled 28 days after the second AZD1222 dose. The receptors come from an adult who received the AZD1222 COVID-19 vaccine.

The chain employs TRBV29-1 and TRBJ1-1; D unclear. The CDR3 contains 13 residues. V lost 8 bases, J lost 2 bases, and 15 bases lay in between. Per germline, CDR1 SQVTM and CDR2 ANQGSEA. CDR3 protein: CSSARELNTEAFF. In DNA, the CDR3 is TGCAGCTCTGCGAGGGAATTAAACACTGAAGCTTTCTTT.

This chain connects TRBV5-1 to TRBJ2-5, with D possibly matching TRBD2 (6 bases). V shed 1 base and J shed 5 bases, with 15 bases lying between them. Germline CDR1 SGHRS, CDR2 YFSETQ. This CDR3 contains 15 residues. CDR3 sequence: CASSLMDGGGETQYF. For the CDR3, the DNA is TGCGCCAGCAGCTTGATGGACGGTGGGGGGGAGACCCAGTACTTC.

The chain links TRBV5-6 to TRBJ2-7; weak D call: TRBD2 (6 bases). Germline V gene data show CDR1 as SGHDT and CDR2 as YYEEEE. Trimming took 4 bases from V and 3 from J, leaving 14 bases between them. CDR3 size: 14 residues. The CDR3 protein is CASSPGGIDYEQYF. The DNA of the CDR3 is TGTGCCAGCAGCCCTGGGGGGATCGACTACGAGCAGTACTTC. The full variable domain, completed using reference TRBV5-6 and TRBJ2-7, is DAGVTQSPTHLIKTRGQQVTLRCSPKSGHDTVSWYQQALGQGPQFIFQYYEEEERQRGNFPDRFSGHQFPNYSSELNVNALLLGDSALYLCASSPGGIDYEQYFGPGTRLTVT.

The rearrangement uses TRBV27 and TRBJ2-7, with TRBD1 matching over 7 bases. Looked up from germline, CDR1 is MNHEY and CDR2 is SMNVEV (reference sequence). The CDR3 sequence is 14 residues long. The V and J ends lost 11 bases and 2 bases, in that order; junction bases with no gene match: 12. CDR3 loop: CAYFKGQAPYEQYF. CDR3 nucleotide sequence: TGTGCCTACTTCAAAGGACAGGCTCCCTACGAGCAGTACTTC.

This clone was counted a single time. The CDR3 here is CASGRGSDTQYF. CDR3 nucleotide sequence: TGTGCCAGCGGGAGGGGTTCAGATACGCAGTATTTT. The chain has TRBV6-5 and TRBJ2-3; 7 bases match TRBD2. Germline V gene lookup returns CDR1 MNHEY and CDR2 SVGAGI. The CDR3 is made up of 12 amino acids. After removal of 8 bases from V and 4 bases from J, the junction contained 3 bases not matched to a gene.

The V call is TRBV3-1 (or the pseudogene TRBV3-2), the J call TRBJ1-4; D gene ambiguous. This CDR3 has 14 residues. Germline V gene lookup returns CDR1 LGHDT and CDR2 YNNKEL (reference sequence). Trimming pared 1 base from V and 5 bases from J, leaving 8 bases between. The CDR3 sequence is CASSQAGMNEKLFF. In nucleotides, the CDR3 is TGTGCCAGCAGCCAAGCAGGCATGAATGAAAAACTGTTTTTT.

Here the CDR3 reads CASSIFTGAENEKLFF. The CDR3 coding sequence is TGTGCCAGTAGTATCTTTACAGGGGCAGAGAATGAAAAACTGTTTTTT. The chain carries TRBV19 and TRBJ1-4; 7 bases map to TRBD1. The germline CDR1 and CDR2 sequences are LNHDA and SQIVND (reference sequence). The V gene end was trimmed by 3 bases and the J gene end by 5 bases; junction bases not matched to a gene: 9. CDR3 length: 16 residues. Based on the CDR3 plus reference TRBV19 and TRBJ1-4, the full variable domain is DGGITQSPKYLFRKEGQNVTLSCEQNLNHDAMYWYRQDPGQGLRLIYYSQIVNDFQKGDIAEGYSVSREKKESFPLTVTSAQKNPTAFYLCASSIFTGAENEKLFFGSGTQLSVL.

The rearrangement links TRBV6-5 to TRBJ2-7; 10 bases are shared with TRBD1. The CDR3 length is 15 residues. CDR1 MNHEY and CDR2 SVGAGI come from the germline V gene. The ends lost 6 bases at V and 3 bases at J; junction bases unmatched: 8. CDR3 DNA sequence: TGTGCCAGCAGAATGGCCCGGGACAGGGGCTACGAGCAGTACTTC. It codes for CASRMARDRGYEQYF.

The chain joins TRBV30 to TRBJ2-7, with a possible D match to TRBD2 (6 bases). Trimming pared 2 bases from V and 2 bases from J, leaving 19 bases between. CDR3 length: 16 amino acids. The germline V gene encodes CDR1 GTSNPN and CDR2 SVGIG (reference sequence). CDR3 sequence reads: CAWSKHSGLSTYEQYF. The CDR3 coding sequence is TGTGCCTGGAGTAAACACTCGGGACTCAGCACCTACGAGCAGTACTTC.

In DNA form, the CDR3 reads TGTGCCAGCTCAAGGGCGGAGGGGAACATGGCTACCTCTGGAAACACCATATATTTT. Protein: CASSRAEGNMATSGNTIYF. The chain carries TRBV18 and TRBJ1-3; a possible D gene is TRBD1 (5 bases). Between the trimmed V and J ends, which lost 5 bases and 0 bases, there was a span of 23 bases. Looked up from germline, CDR1 is KGHSH and CDR2 is LQKENI. The CDR3 contains 19 residues.

The chain recombines TRBV19 with TRBJ2-3; TRBD1 matches at 9 bases. J lost 6 bases, V lost 6 bases, and 13 bases had no gene match. Germline loops: CDR1 LNHDA, CDR2 SQIVND (reference sequence). The CDR3 length is 16 residues. This chain's CDR3 is CASSDDRGVNRDTQYF. The CDR3 nucleotides read TGTGCCAGTAGCGACGACAGGGGGGTAAACAGGGATACGCAGTATTTT.

The J gene is TRBJ2-1, the V gene TRBV5-4, with a possible D match to TRBD2 (5 bases). V lost 0 bases to trimming and J lost 8 bases, with 15 bases between them. This CDR3 comprises 15 residues. Germline values: CDR1 SGHNT, CDR2 YYREEE (reference sequence). The CDR3 sequence: CASSLVVERADEQFF. The CDR3 DNA follows: TGTGCCAGCAGCTTGGTGGTGGAGAGGGCGGATGAGCAGTTCTTC.

This clone has only a few counts. The V and J genes are TRBV15 and TRBJ2-1; TRBD2 matches 13 bases. J was trimmed by 8 bases and V by 0 bases; bases with no gene match: 13. Germline V gives CDR1 LNHNV, CDR2 YYDKDF (reference sequence). The length of the CDR3 is 19 residues. The chain's CDR3 is CATSRDVGWGLAGTYEQFF. The CDR3, as DNA: TGTGCCACCAGCAGAGATGTAGGGTGGGGACTAGCGGGAACCTATGAGCAGTTCTTC.

The rearrangement joins TRBV19 to TRBJ2-3; D is ambiguous. Per the germline V gene, CDR1 is LNHDA and CDR2 is SQIVND (reference sequence). Trimming left V 5 bases short and J 6 bases short, with 12 bases between. The CDR3 spans 13 residues. CDR3 in DNA: TGTGCCAGTAGTTGGGCCCAGCCGGATACGCAGTATTTT. This sequence encodes CASSWAQPDTQYF.

This clone was detected only a few times. This chain joins TRBV7-9 and TRBJ2-3; D gene unclear. The germline gives CDR1 SEHNR, CDR2 FQNEAQ (reference sequence). The CDR3 sequence is 12 residues long. The V and J ends lost 5 bases and 3 bases respectively, with 6 bases between them. The CDR3 protein is CASSPITDTQYF. The CDR3 bases are TGTGCCAGCAGCCCGATAACAGATACGCAGTATTTT.

This chain joins TRBV30 and TRBJ1-5; D remains ambiguous. CDR3 length equals 15 residues. V lost 3 bases and J lost 2, with 14 bases in between. The germline gives CDR1 GTSNPN, CDR2 SVGIG (reference sequence). This CDR3 reads CAWRSTGFGNQPQHF. Here the CDR3 DNA reads TGTGCCTGGAGGTCTACGGGGTTTGGCAATCAGCCCCAGCATTTT.

CDR3 sequence (DNA): TGCAGCGTTGACAGGGGGCTGTCTGAAGCTTTCTTT. It codes for CSVDRGLSEAFF. The chain is built from TRBV29-1 and TRBJ1-1; TRBD1 aligns across 8 bases. Trimming took 3 bases from V and 6 from J; bases not matched to a gene: 3. The CDR3 has 12 residues. The germline V gene has CDR1 SQVTM and CDR2 ANQGSEA.

For the CDR3, the DNA is TGCGCCAGCAGCCAAGCCCCTAGCGGGGGGGCCGGGGAGCTGTTTTTT. Protein product: CASSQAPSGGAGELFF. This chain links TRBV4-1 with TRBJ2-2; 12 nucleotides match TRBD2. J was trimmed by 6 bases and V by 1 base; bases with no gene match: 3. The CDR3 runs to 16 residues. Germline V gives CDR1 MGHRA, CDR2 YSYEKL.

This chain uses TRBV12-3 or TRBV12-4 with TRBJ1-2, with 9 bases lining up with TRBD1. J was trimmed by 13 bases and V by 5 bases; bases with no gene match: 8. The CDR3 spans 12 residues. The DNA for the CDR3 is TGTGCCAGCAGTCCCTACAGGGGGCGGGTCACCTTC. Protein sequence: CASSPYRGRVTF.

The rearrangement uses TRBV5-4 and TRBJ1-1; D is undetermined. Looked up from germline, CDR1 is SGHNT and CDR2 is YYREEE (reference sequence). The CDR3 has 13 residues. The V end lost 2 bases, the J end lost 6 bases, and 11 bases lay between the germline ends. CDR3 DNA sequence: TGTGCCAGCAGCTTCACCTTGAGGGCTGAAGCTTTCTTT. It translates to CASSFTLRAEAFF.

This chain connects TRBV2 to TRBJ2-1; no firm D call. V was trimmed by 8 bases and J by 2 bases, leaving 10 bases between them. The germline V gene has CDR1 SNHLY and CDR2 FYNNEI. The CDR3 is 13 amino acids. The CDR3 sequence is CASGWAAYNEQFF. The DNA for the CDR3 is TGTGCCAGCGGCTGGGCAGCCTACAATGAGCAGTTCTTC. The full variable domain, completed using reference TRBV2 and TRBJ2-1, is EPEVTQTPSHQVTQMGQEVILRCVPISNHLYFYWYRQILGQKVEFLVSFYNNEISEKSEIFDDQFSVERPDGSNFTLKIRSTKLEDSAMYFCASGWAAYNEQFFGPGTRLTVL.

The chain joins TRBV5-1 to TRBJ1-1, with D perhaps matching TRBD1 (5 bases). Deletions cut 3 bases from V and 8 bases from J, with 14 bases between. Germline lookup yields CDR1 SGHRS and CDR2 YFSETQ. The CDR3 is 13 residues long. CDR3 protein: CASSSQGVGEAFF. CDR3 DNA sequence: TGCGCCAGCAGCTCTCAGGGTGTTGGAGAAGCTTTCTTT.

In its sample, this clone was seen once. The V and J genes are TRBV30 and TRBJ2-7; 9 nucleotides match TRBD2. The CDR3 is 15 amino acids. V lost 3 bases to trimming and J lost 4 bases; unmatched junction nucleotides: 10. Germline V gives CDR1 GTSNPN, CDR2 SVGIG (reference sequence). The CDR3 DNA reads as TGTGCCTGGAGCCCGCGGGGGGGGAACGGTTACGAGCAGTACTTC. It is translated as CAWSPRGGNGYEQYF.

The chain uses TRBV6-2 or TRBV6-3 and TRBJ2-7, with D unclear. Germline V gives CDR1 MNHEY, CDR2 SVGEGT. The CDR3 length is 16 residues. Deletions cut 0 bases from V and 1 base from J, with 13 bases between. The CDR3 spells CASSYSSGQTSYEQYF. DNA for the CDR3: TGTGCCAGCAGTTACTCAAGTGGGCAGACATCCTACGAGCAGTACTTC.

The chain couples TRBV12-3 or TRBV12-4 to TRBJ1-1; 7 nucleotides agree with TRBD1. V gave up 5 bases and J gave up 8 bases; unmatched junction bases: 8. The CDR3 runs 13 residues. CDR3 in amino acids: CASSPATGTEAFF. Written as DNA, the CDR3 is TGTGCCAGCAGTCCGGCGACAGGGACGGAAGCTTTCTTT.